Listed here are 9 T cell receptor beta chains from one sample, sequenced in a study of T cells in Graves' hyperthyroidism and ophthalmopathy. TCR beta CDR3 regions were amplified from RNA transcripts. First-round RT-PCR targeting the TCR CDR3 was performed with the HTBI primer set. TCRdb used MiXCR to reprocess the multiplex PCR reads, holding one entry per CDR3 protein. The sample includes hundreds of thousands of distinct CDR3 sequences, roughly 15% of them seen just once. Sequencing was performed on blood. These receptors originate from a woman in her twenties or thirties with Graves' hyperthyroidism.

This clonotype was recorded a few times. CDR3 bases: TGCAGTGCTAGAAGCCCCCGGGACAGAGTCTCACCTATCAGCTCCTACGAGCAGTACTTC. It yields the protein CSARSPRDRVSPISSYEQYF. The genes are TRBV20-1 and TRBJ2-7; 7 nucleotides align to TRBD1. Trimming cost V 2 bases and J 0 bases; bases outside gene matches: 22. There are 20 residues in the CDR3. The germline V gene encodes CDR1 DFQATT and CDR2 SNEGSKA (reference sequence).

The CDR3, as DNA: TGTGCCACCAGCAGAGCCCGACAGGGGATGGACGAGCAGTACTTC. Protein: CATSRARQGMDEQYF. The J gene is TRBJ2-7, the V gene TRBV15; 8 nucleotides align to TRBD1. The germline CDR1 and CDR2 sequences are LNHNV and YYDKDF (reference sequence). The CDR3 has 15 amino acids. V trimming: 1 base; J trimming: 5 bases; junction bases outside the gene matches: 7.

The chain uses TRBV10-3 and TRBJ2-7; D possibly corresponds to TRBD1 (6 bases). The CDR3 has 14 residues. Germline values: CDR1 ENHRY, CDR2 SYGVKD. Between the trimmed V and J ends, which lost 8 bases and 0 bases, there was a span of 14 bases. The CDR3 protein is CAIQGQSYSYEQYF. The CDR3 region has the DNA TGTGCCATCCAAGGACAGTCCTACTCCTACGAGCAGTACTTC.

There are many counts of this clonotype. The chain recombines TRBV20-1 with TRBJ1-5; 10 nucleotides align to TRBD1. The junction had 8 bases not matched to a gene; V was cut back by 6 bases and J by 0 bases. This CDR3 is built from 16 residues. The germline V gene encodes CDR1 DFQATT and CDR2 SNEGSKA (reference sequence). This chain's CDR3 is CSARGTGVDSNQPQHF. In nucleotides, the CDR3 is TGCAGTGCGAGGGGGACAGGGGTAGATAGCAATCAGCCCCAGCATTTT.

In this sample, this clonotype turned up many times. J is TRBJ1-1 and V is TRBV28; D gene ambiguous. The V end was cut by 3 bases, the J end by 0 bases, with 8 bases between. Germline V gives CDR1 MDHEN, CDR2 SYDVKM. There are 14 residues in the CDR3. CDR3 protein: CASSFRPLNTEAFF. The CDR3 coding sequence is TGTGCCAGCAGTTTTAGGCCCTTGAACACTGAAGCTTTCTTT.

The CDR3 spells CASSARTSGRFYYNEQFF. CDR3 nucleotide sequence: TGTGCCAGCAGCGCGAGGACTAGCGGGAGATTCTACTACAATGAGCAGTTCTTC. This chain uses TRBV9 with TRBJ2-1, with 13 bases lining up with TRBD2. Germline CDR1 is SGDLS and CDR2 is YYNGEE. V shed 3 bases and J 3 bases; nucleotides not matched to a gene: 9. CDR3 length: 18 residues. Variable domain in full (rest from reference TRBV9 and TRBJ2-1): DSGVTQTPKHLITATGQRVTLRCSPRSGDLSVYWYQQSLDQGLQFLIQYYNGEERAKGNILERFSAQQFPDLHSELNLSSLELGDSALYFCASSARTSGRFYYNEQFFGPGTRLTVL.

A few counts support this clonotype. This rearrangement joins TRBV20-1 to TRBJ2-7; the D gene is possibly TRBD1 (5 bases). V lost 5 bases and J 3 bases, leaving 20 bases between the germline ends. This CDR3 region has 15 residues. Germline assignment: CDR1 DFQATT and CDR2 SNEGSKA (reference sequence). CDR3 loop: CSAGAHQIDRYEQYF. The CDR3 nucleotides read TGCAGTGCTGGGGCTCACCAGATAGACCGCTACGAGCAGTACTTC.

This clonotype has just a few counts. V and J are TRBV2 and TRBJ1-1, with D unclear. In germline, CDR1 is SNHLY, CDR2 FYNNEI. V was shortened by 5 bases and J by 5 bases, with 15 bases between the two germline ends. The CDR3 runs 14 residues. CDR3 nucleotide sequence: TGTGCCAGCAGTAAGGCCAGGAGGCAGACTGAAGCTTTCTTT. Translation: CASSKARRQTEAFF. Together with reference TRBV2 and TRBJ1-1, the CDR3 gives the full variable domain: EPEVTQTPSHQVTQMGQEVILRCVPISNHLYFYWYRQILGQKVEFLVSFYNNEISEKSEIFDDQFSVERPDGSNFTLKIRSTKLEDSAMYFCASSKARRQTEAFFGQGTRLTVV.

Only a few counts were recorded for this clonotype. The gene calls are TRBV19 and TRBJ2-5; 7 nucleotides match TRBD1. Trimming at V came to 6 bases and at J to 0 bases, leaving 13 bases not matched to a gene. The CDR3 covers 17 residues. In germline, CDR1 is LNHDA, CDR2 SQIVND (reference sequence). The CDR3 DNA reads as TGTGCCAGTAGCAACTCGAGACAGGGTTGGGACCAAGAGACCCAGTACTTC. Its translation: CASSNSRQGWDQETQYF.